This TCR beta chain was captured in a study of long-term antiretroviral therapy in people with HIV. Overall study findings and caveats: An increase in diversity followed ART, yet levels stayed below transplant donor controls. Neither ART adherence, viral resistance nor therapy changes were documented. Spans of CDR3 length were tighter for HIV repertoires than for controls.

Of note for this clone: Its antigen is not identified.

V was trimmed by 5 bases and J by 3 bases, leaving 16 bases between them. The germline gives CDR1 SGHAT, CDR2 FQNNGV. This CDR3 has 15 residues. Sequencing relied on immunoSEQ assay v3.0, run at survey level. Assay used: immunoSEQ multiplex PCR; TCRdb lists only in-frame clones, some missing. The repertoire holds over 30,000 clones, with approximately 87% as singletons. The chain recombines TRBV11-2 with TRBJ1-1; no reliable D call. The sample in question was unsorted PBMCs, obtained 1.2 years after starting antiretroviral therapy. This sequence was found in a woman in her 50s with HIV. In DNA form, the CDR3 reads TGTGCCAGCAGCGCCTCCAGACCCACGTACACTGAAGCTTTCTTT. This encodes CASSASRPTYTEAFF. Based on the CDR3 plus reference TRBV11-2 and TRBJ1-1, the full variable domain is EAGVAQSPRYKIIEKRQSVAFWCNPISGHATLYWYQQILGQGPKLLIQFQNNGVVDDSQLPKDRFSAERLKGVDSTLKIQPAKLEDSAVYLCASSASRPTYTEAFFGQGTRLTVV.